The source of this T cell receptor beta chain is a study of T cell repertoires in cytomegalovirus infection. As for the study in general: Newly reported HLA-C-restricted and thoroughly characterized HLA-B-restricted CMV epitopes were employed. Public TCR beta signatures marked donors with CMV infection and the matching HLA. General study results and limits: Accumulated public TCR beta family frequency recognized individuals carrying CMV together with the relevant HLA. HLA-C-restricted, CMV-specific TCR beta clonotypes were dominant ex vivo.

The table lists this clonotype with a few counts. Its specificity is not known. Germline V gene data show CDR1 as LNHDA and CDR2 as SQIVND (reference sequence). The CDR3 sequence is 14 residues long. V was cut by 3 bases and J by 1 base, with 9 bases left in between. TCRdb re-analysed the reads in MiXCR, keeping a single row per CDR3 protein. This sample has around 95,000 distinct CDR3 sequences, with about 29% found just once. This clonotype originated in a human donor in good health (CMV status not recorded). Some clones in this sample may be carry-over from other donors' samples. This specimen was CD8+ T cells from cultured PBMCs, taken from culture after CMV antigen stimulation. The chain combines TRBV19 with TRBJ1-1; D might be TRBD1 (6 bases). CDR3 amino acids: CASSIGTQNTEAFF. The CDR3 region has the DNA TGTGCCAGTAGTATTGGGACACAGAACACTGAAGCTTTCTTT. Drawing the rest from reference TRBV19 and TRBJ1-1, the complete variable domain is DGGITQSPKYLFRKEGQNVTLSCEQNLNHDAMYWYRQDPGQGLRLIYYSQIVNDFQKGDIAEGYSVSREKKESFPLTVTSAQKNPTAFYLCASSIGTQNTEAFFGQGTRLTVV.